The 5 T cell receptor beta chains given below trace back to one sample, sequenced in a study of T cell responses to AZD1222 COVID-19 vaccine. TCRdb's table, derived via immunoSEQ multiplex PCR, lists solely in-frame clones and lacks some. Of fewer than 120,000 clones listed, 80% to 95% were seen once; the top ten hold under 10%. The sample here was peripheral blood, taken on day 0 of AZD1222 vaccination. The receptors originated from an adult in good health.

This chain links TRBV12-3 or TRBV12-4 with TRBJ1-1, with D uncertain. Trimming removed 1 base from V and 11 bases from J, with 14 bases in between. The CDR3 is 13 residues long. CDR3: CASSLGWSVEAFF. The CDR3 coding sequence is TGTGCCAGCAGTTTAGGGTGGTCAGTTGAGGCTTTCTTT.

CDR3 sequence: CASKETSLGDTQYF. CDR3 nucleotides: TGTGCCAGCAAAGAGACTAGCTTGGGAGATACGCAGTATTTT. The chain uses TRBV27 and TRBJ2-3; 7 bases align to TRBD2. The CDR3 totals 14 residues. V was clipped by 7 bases and J by 5 bases; unmatched bases: 9. Germline V gene data show CDR1 as MNHEY and CDR2 as SMNVEV (reference sequence).

V gene TRBV6-5 combines with J gene TRBJ2-5; D is undetermined. CDR1 is MNHEY, CDR2 SVGAGI, per germline. This CDR3 contains 14 residues. Between the trimmed V and J ends, which lost 6 bases and 5 bases, there was a span of 16 bases. The CDR3 is CASSLRSAIETQYF. The DNA of the CDR3 is TGTGCCAGCAGCTTGCGGTCGGCCATCGAGACCCAGTACTTC.

V usage is TRBV9 and J usage is TRBJ2-5; 8 nucleotides agree with TRBD1. V lost 0 bases and J lost 4; bases outside the gene matches: 8. The V gene's germline CDR1 is SGDLS and CDR2 YYNGEE. CDR3 length: 16 residues. The CDR3 bases are TGTGCCAGCAGCGTAGGAGCCCGACAGGGGACAGAGACCCAGTACTTC. It translates to CASSVGARQGTETQYF.

This clone was seen just once. J is TRBJ1-2 and V is TRBV5-4; maybe TRBD1 (5 bases). Germline CDR1 SGHNT, CDR2 YYREEE (reference sequence). Deletions cut 6 bases from V and 1 base from J, with 13 bases between. CDR3 size: 14 residues. The CDR3 DNA follows: TGTGCCAGCACCCCGGGACTGGTTAACTATGGCTACACCTTC. This encodes CASTPGLVNYGYTF.